The clone carrying this T cell receptor beta chain was observed a handful of times. No antigen is known for it. This record comes from a study of beta chain features in type 1 diabetes. Study results and caveats: Among all four CD4+ subsets, Type 1 diabetes patients had TCRB CDR3s that were moderately but significantly shorter.

A heparinised blood draw that averaged roughly 110 mL was obtained once from each donor. The whole isolated RNA underwent reverse transcription, so sequencing captured expressed TCRB transcripts. TCRdb keeps only in-frame clones here, not all; method: immunoSEQ multiplex PCR. The table lists about 150,000 clones, about 9.3% of them singletons. The receptor was isolated from a man in his thirties or forties with type 1 diabetes. The sample comprised central memory CD4+ T cells from blood.

Here the CDR3 DNA reads TGTGCCAGCAGTCCTGACAGTAATGAAAAACTGTTTTTT. Translation: CASSPDSNEKLFF. The gene calls are TRBV27 and TRBJ1-4; a possible D gene is TRBD1 (5 bases). There are 13 residues in the CDR3. Germline assignment: CDR1 MNHEY and CDR2 SMNVEV (reference sequence). The germline V and J ends were trimmed by 5 bases and 4 bases, with 8 bases remaining between them.